This T cell receptor beta chain was profiled in a study of cytomegalovirus exposure and HLA in healthy donors. Overall study: Roughly 80 million unique TCRs from HLA-typed donors were held in an early data release. Study-wide points: According to the study, 160 or so TCR beta chains were cytomegalovirus-associated.

With 60 Vbeta and 13 Jbeta primers, the PCR was carried out. Generated by immunoSEQ multiplex PCR, the TCRdb table keeps only in-frame clones and is missing some. Found here are 190,000 or so clones, 70% to 80% of them singletons; the top ten hold 0.35% to 0.5%. About this clone: Its antigen remains unidentified.

Germline V gene data show CDR1 as KGHSH and CDR2 as LQKENI. Trimming left V 3 bases short and J 5 bases short, with 17 bases between. The CDR3 extends over 15 amino acids. The chain has TRBV18 and TRBJ2-7; tentative D call: TRBD2 (7 bases). Specimen: PBMCs. This TCR came from a male donor in good health and CMV-seropositive. The CDR3 here is CASSPPEGGGDEQYF. CDR3 in DNA: TGTGCCAGCTCACCTCCTGAGGGGGGAGGGGACGAGCAGTACTTC.